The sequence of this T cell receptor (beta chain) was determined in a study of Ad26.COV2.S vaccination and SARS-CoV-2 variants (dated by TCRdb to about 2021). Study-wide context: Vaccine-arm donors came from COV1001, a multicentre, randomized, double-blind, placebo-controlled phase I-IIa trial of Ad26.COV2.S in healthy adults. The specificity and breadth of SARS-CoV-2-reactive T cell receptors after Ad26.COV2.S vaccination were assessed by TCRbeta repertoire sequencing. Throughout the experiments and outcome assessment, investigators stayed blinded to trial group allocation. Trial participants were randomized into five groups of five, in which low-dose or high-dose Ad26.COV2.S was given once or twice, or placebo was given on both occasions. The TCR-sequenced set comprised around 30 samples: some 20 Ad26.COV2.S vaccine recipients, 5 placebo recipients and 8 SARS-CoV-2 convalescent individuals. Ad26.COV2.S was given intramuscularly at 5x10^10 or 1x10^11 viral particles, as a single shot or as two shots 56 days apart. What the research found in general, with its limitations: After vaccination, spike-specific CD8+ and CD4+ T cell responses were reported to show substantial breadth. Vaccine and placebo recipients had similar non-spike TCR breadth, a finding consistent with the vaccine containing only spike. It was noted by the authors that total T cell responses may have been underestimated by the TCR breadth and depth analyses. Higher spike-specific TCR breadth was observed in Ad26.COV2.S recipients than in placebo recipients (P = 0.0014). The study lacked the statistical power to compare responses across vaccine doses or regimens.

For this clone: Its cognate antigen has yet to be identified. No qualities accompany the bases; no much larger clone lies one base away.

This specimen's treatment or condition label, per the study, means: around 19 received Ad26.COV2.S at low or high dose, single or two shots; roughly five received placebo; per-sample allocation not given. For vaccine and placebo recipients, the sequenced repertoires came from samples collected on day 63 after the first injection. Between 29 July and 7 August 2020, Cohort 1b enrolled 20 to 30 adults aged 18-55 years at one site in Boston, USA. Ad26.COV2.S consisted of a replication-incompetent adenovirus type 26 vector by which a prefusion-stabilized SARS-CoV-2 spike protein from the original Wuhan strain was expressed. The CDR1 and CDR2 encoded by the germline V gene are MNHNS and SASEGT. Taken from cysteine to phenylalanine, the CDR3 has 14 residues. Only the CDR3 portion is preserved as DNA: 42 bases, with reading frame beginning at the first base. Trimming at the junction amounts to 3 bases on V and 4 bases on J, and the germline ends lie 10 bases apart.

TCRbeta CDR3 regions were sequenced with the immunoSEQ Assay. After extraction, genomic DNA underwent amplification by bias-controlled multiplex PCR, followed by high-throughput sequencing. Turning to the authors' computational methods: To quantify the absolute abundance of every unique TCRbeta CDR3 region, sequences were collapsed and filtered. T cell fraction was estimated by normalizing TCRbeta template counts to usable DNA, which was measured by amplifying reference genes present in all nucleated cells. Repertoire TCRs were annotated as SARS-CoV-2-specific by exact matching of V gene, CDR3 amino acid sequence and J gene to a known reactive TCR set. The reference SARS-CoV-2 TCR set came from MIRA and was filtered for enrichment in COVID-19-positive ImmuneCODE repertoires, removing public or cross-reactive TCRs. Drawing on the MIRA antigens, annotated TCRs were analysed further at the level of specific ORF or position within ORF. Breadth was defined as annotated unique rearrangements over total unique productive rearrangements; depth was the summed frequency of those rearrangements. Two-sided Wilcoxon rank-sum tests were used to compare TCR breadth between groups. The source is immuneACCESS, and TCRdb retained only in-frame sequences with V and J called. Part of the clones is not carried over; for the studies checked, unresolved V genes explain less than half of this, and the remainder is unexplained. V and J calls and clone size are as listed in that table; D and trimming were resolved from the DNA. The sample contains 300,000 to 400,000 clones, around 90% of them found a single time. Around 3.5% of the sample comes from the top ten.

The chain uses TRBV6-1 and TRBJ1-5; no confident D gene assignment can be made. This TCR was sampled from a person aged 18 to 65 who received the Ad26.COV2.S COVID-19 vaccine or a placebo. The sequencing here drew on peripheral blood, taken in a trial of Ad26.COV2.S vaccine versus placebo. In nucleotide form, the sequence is TGTGCCAGCAGTGATTTTATTGAAAATCAGCCCCAGCATTTT. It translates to CASSDFIENQPQHF.